This T cell receptor beta chain was identified in a study of blood T cells in healthy people across ages. Study outcomes and limitations: Among T cells, TCR beta diversity per million cells dropped roughly linearly as age rose.

A second PCR of roughly 6 to 12 cycles used a sample-barcoded 5' primer and a J-beta primer mix. Sequencing recovered at least 2.5 million CDR3-containing paired-end reads from each sample. From the 5' RACE reads, TCRdb called clonotypes with MiXCR, one entry per CDR3 protein. The sample comprises hundreds of thousands of distinct CDR3 sequences, approximately 31% of which are singletons, and less than 20% rests with the top ten. Ten or more counts support this clonotype. Its target is unknown. The V gene's germline CDR1 is MGHRA and CDR2 YSYEKL. The length of the CDR3 is 16 residues. V lost 1 base, J lost 1 base, and 6 bases stayed unmatched. The sample, roughly 9.1 milliliters of peripheral blood, was drawn from each donor.

The sequenced sample consisted of blood. The V call is TRBV4-1, the J call TRBJ2-7, with 8 bases lining up with TRBD2. The clonotype was recovered from a woman aged 80 or over in good health. CDR3 DNA sequence: TGCGCCAGCAGCCAAGGGGGTAGCGGGGTTTCCTACGAGCAGTACTTC. Translated: CASSQGGSGVSYEQYF.